This T cell receptor (beta chain) was found in a study of beta chain features in type 1 diabetes. For the study at large: What patients shared with healthy donors was a similar profile of age, gender and cell yields. General study points: In these data, an HLA type influence on TCRB rearrangement remained unresolved. Researchers report that Type 1 diabetes patients had moderately but significantly shorter TCRB CDR3s across all four CD4+ subsets. Naive, central memory and Treg TCRB repertoires appeared more alike in patients than in healthy donors.

Expressed TCRB transcripts were sequenced, since all the RNA that had been isolated was reverse transcribed. Libraries were prepared by immunoSEQ multiplex PCR; TCRdb keeps only in-frame clonotypes and omits some of them. The sample yields 250,000 to 300,000 clones, roughly an eighth seen once. Concerning this clone: Its specificity is not known.

Every donor had blood drawn once into heparin, roughly 110 mL on average. Trimming removed 8 bases from V and 2 bases from J, with 12 bases in between. CDR1 is MGHDK and CDR2 is SYGVNS in the germline V gene. The CDR3 consists of 13 residues. V is TRBV25-1 and J is TRBJ2-5; D might be TRBD2 (5 bases). The specimen was naive CD4+ T cells from blood. The origin of this receptor is a man aged 30 to 45 with type 1 diabetes. CDR3 bases: TGTGCCAGCGTGCGAGGGCCTCAAGAGACCCAGTACTTC. This codes for CASVRGPQETQYF.